This T cell receptor beta chain derives from a study of monozygotic twins with inflammatory bowel disease. Overall study findings and caveats: On the inverse Simpson index, IBD patients scored lower for TCRbeta diversity than healthy co-twins. IBD patients shared fewer clonotypes with other individuals than healthy twins, especially patients with disease activity signs.

Incorporation of UMIs carrying a 6-nucleotide sample barcode was performed by template switching. TCRdb reprocessed the 5' RACE reads and stores each CDR3 protein as one record, lacking DNA. Here the sample table reports some 330,000 distinct CDR3 sequences. As for this clonotype: Its specificity is unknown.

This CDR3 has 12 residues. The clonotype was recovered from a human donor with ulcerative colitis or Crohn's disease, or a healthy co-twin of an affected twin (not recorded which). Sequenced sample: blood. This chain uses TRBV12-3 or TRBV12-4 with TRBJ2-3; TCRdb names TRBD2, which stays unverified in the absence of DNA. The chain's CDR3 is CASTYRADTQYF.